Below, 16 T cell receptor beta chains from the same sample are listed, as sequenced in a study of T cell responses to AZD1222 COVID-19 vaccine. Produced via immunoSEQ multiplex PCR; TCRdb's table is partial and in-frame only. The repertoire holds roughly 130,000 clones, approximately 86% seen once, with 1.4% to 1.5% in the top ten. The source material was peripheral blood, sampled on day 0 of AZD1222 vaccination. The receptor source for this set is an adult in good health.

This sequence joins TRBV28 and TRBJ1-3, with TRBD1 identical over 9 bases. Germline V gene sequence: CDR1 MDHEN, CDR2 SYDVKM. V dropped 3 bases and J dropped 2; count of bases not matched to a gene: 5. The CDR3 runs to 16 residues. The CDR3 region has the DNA TGTGCCAGCAGTTTGGGCGGACAGGGGCCTGGAAACACCATATATTTT. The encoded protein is CASSLGGQGPGNTIYF.

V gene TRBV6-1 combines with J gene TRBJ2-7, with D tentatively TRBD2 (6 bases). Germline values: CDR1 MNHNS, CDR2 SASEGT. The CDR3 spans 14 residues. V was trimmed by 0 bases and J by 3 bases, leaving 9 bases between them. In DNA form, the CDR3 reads TGTGCCAGCAGTGAAGCGTGGAGGGACTACGAGCAGTACTTC. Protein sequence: CASSEAWRDYEQYF.

CDR3 DNA: TGTGCAAGTCGCTTAGCGTGCGACGGGAATTCACCCCTCCACTTT. As protein: CASRLACDGNSPLHF. The V and J genes are TRBV12-2 and TRBJ1-6. TRBV12-2 is designated a pseudogene. The CDR3 runs 15 residues.

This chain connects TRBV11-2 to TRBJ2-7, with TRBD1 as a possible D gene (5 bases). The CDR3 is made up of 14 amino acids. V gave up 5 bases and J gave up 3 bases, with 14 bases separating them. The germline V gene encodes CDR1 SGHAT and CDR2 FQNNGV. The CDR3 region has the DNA TGTGCCAGCAGCGAAGGACGGACAAACTACGAGCAGTACTTC. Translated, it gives CASSEGRTNYEQYF.

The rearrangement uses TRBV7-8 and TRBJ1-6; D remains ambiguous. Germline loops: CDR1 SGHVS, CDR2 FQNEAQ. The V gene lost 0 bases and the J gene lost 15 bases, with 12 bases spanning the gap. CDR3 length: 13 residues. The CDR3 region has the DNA TGTGCCAGCAGCTTAGCTGGACTGCACTACCTCCACTTT. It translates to CASSLAGLHYLHF.

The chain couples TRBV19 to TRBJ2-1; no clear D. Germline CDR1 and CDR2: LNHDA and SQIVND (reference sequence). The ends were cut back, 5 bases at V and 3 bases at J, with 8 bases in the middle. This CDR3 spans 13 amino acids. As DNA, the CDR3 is TGTGCCAGTAGTCTCAGGAACTACAATGAGCAGTTCTTC. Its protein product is CASSLRNYNEQFF.

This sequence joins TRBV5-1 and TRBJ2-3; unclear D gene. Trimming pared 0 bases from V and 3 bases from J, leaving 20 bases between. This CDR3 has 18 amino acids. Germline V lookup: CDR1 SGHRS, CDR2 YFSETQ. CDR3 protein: CASSLVVGLVDQTDTQYF. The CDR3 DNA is TGCGCCAGCAGCTTGGTTGTCGGGTTAGTCGACCAGACAGATACGCAGTATTTT.

CDR3 sequence (DNA): TGTGCCACCGGGGACAGGGGATTTTACGAGCAGTACTTC. It specifies CATGDRGFYEQYF. V is TRBV25-1 and J is TRBJ2-7; 10 positions agree with TRBD1. The CDR3 has 13 residues. Germline loops: CDR1 MGHDK, CDR2 SYGVNS. After removal of 10 bases from V and 4 bases from J, the junction contained 7 bases not matched to a gene.

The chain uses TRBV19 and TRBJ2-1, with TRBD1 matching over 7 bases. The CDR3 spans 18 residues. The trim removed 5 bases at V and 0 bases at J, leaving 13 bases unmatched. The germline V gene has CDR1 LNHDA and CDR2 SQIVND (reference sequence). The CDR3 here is CASSEGAGGGSSYNEQFF. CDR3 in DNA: TGTGCCAGTAGTGAGGGGGCTGGGGGCGGAAGCTCCTACAATGAGCAGTTCTTC. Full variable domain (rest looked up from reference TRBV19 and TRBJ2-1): DGGITQSPKYLFRKEGQNVTLSCEQNLNHDAMYWYRQDPGQGLRLIYYSQIVNDFQKGDIAEGYSVSREKKESFPLTVTSAQKNPTAFYLCASSEGAGGGSSYNEQFFGPGTRLTVL.

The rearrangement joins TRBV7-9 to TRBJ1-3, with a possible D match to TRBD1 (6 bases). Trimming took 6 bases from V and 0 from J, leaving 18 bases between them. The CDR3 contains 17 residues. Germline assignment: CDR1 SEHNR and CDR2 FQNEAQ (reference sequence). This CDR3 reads CASRGGGHLDSGNTIYF. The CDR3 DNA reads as TGTGCCAGCAGGGGAGGGGGACACCTCGACTCTGGAAACACCATATATTTT.

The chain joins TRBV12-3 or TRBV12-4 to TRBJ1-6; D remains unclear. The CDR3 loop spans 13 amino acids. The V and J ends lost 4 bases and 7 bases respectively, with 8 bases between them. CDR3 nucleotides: TGTGCCAGCAGTTCAACCAGAAATTCACCCCTCCACTTT. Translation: CASSSTRNSPLHF.

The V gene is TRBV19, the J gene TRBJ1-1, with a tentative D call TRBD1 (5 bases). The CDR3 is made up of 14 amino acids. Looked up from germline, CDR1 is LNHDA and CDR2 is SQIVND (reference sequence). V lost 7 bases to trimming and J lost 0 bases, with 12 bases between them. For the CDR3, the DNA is TGTGCCAGTACCCGCTCGGGGGTGAACACTGAAGCTTTCTTT. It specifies CASTRSGVNTEAFF. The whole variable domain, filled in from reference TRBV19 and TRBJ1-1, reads DGGITQSPKYLFRKEGQNVTLSCEQNLNHDAMYWYRQDPGQGLRLIYYSQIVNDFQKGDIAEGYSVSREKKESFPLTVTSAQKNPTAFYLCASTRSGVNTEAFFGQGTRLTVV.

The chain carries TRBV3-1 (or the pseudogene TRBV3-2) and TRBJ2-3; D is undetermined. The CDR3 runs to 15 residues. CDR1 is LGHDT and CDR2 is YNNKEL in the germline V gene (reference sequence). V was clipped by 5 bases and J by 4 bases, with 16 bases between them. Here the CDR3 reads CASSGSIRAADTQYF. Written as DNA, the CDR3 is TGTGCCAGCAGCGGATCCATCCGGGCCGCAGATACGCAGTATTTT.

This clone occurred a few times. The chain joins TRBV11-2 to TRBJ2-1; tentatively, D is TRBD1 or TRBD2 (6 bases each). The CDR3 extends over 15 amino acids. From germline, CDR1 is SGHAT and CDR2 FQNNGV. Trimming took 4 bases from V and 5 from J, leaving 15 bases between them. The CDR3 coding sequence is TGTGCCAGCAGCTCACTAGGGGGGAAGCACAATGAGCAGTTCTTC. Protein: CASSSLGGKHNEQFF.

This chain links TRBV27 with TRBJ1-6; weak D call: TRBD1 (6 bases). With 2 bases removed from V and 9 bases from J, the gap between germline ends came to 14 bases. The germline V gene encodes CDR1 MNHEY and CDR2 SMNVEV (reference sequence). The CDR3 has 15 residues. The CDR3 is CASSLNRDGGSPLHF. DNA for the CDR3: TGTGCCAGCAGTTTAAACAGGGATGGAGGTTCACCCCTCCACTTT.

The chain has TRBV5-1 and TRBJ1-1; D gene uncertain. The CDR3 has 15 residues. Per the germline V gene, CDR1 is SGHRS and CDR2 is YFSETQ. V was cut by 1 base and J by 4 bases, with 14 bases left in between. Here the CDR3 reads CASSLSSRGVTEAFF. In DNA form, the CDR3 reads TGCGCCAGCAGCTTGAGTTCTCGCGGGGTCACTGAAGCTTTCTTT.